These T cell receptor beta chains were read from a single sample in a study of T-cell reconstitution after alpha-beta-depleted transplantation in children. A single record per CDR3 protein comes from TCRdb applying MiXCR to the PCR reads. The data contain some 440,000 distinct CDR3 sequences, about a sixth of them singletons. Sequencing used PBMCs, mostly from graft donor cells, obtained 360 days after TCRalphabeta/CD19-depleted stem cell transplant. All receptors come from a boy under two years old who had a stem cell transplant for Wiskott-Aldrich syndrome, so the T cells may come from the graft donor. CDR3s include the opening cysteine and the closing phenylalanine or tryptophan. Fields, in order: D gene, V gene, clone size, J gene, CDR3 protein, CDR3 DNA. The D gene is left open where the match is weak. Expanded clones get a size class; other rows say once, few or many, or leave the size out.

>-|TRBV20-1|few|TRBJ2-1
CSARDSASLGLSGLYEQFF
TGCAGTGCTAGAGATTCGGCTAGTCTCGGTCTCTCAGGTTTATATGAGCAGTTCTTC
>-|TRBV24-1|few|TRBJ2-7
CATSDLSCTTYEQYF
TGTGCCACCAGTGATTTATCCTGTACCACCTACGAGCAGTACTTC
>TRBD2|TRBV7-9|few|TRBJ2-1
CASSLSPSGTYEQFF
TGTGCCAGCAGCTTAAGTCCTAGCGGGACATATGAGCAGTTCTTC
>-|TRBV12-3/TRBV12-4|-|TRBJ2-1
CASSFGRANEQFF
TGTGCCAGCAGTTTCGGACGCGCCAATGAGCAGTTCTTC
>TRBD2|TRBV6-1|-|TRBJ2-3
CASRPSGGAADTQYF
TGTGCCAGCAGGCCTAGCGGGGGGGCTGCAGATACGCAGTATTTT
>-|TRBV6-5|many|TRBJ2-4
CASSSRGARGRLAKNIQYF
TGTGCCAGCAGTTCCCGCGGGGCTAGAGGGCGTCTAGCCAAAAACATTCAGTACTTC
>-|TRBV5-1|few|TRBJ2-7
CASSLEWSYEQYF
TGCGCCAGCAGCTTGGAGTGGTCCTACGAGCAGTACTTC
>-|TRBV12-3/TRBV12-4|many|TRBJ2-5
CASTWGGGKTQYF
TGTGCCAGCACCTGGGGGGGCGGGAAGACCCAGTACTTC
>TRBD1|TRBV20-1|few|TRBJ2-1
CSASRDSSYNEQFF
TGCAGTGCTAGTCGGGACAGCTCCTACAATGAGCAGTTCTTC
>TRBD2|TRBV7-2|-|TRBJ2-5
CASSLKRGGVETQYF
TGTGCCAGCAGCTTAAAGCGGGGGGGCGTGGAGACCCAGTACTTC
>-|TRBV5-1|-|TRBJ2-7
CASSLGRDTYYEQYF
TGCGCCAGCAGCTTGGGCCGGGACACCTACTACGAGCAGTACTTC
>TRBD1|TRBV2|few|TRBJ2-5
CASSGQGAGQETQYF
TGTGCCAGCAGTGGGCAGGGGGCCGGGCAAGAGACCCAGTACTTC
>-|TRBV15|many|TRBJ2-1
CATSRPGTRYNEQFF
TGTGCCACCAGCAGACCGGGGACCCGCTACAATGAGCAGTTCTTC
>-|TRBV3-1|-|TRBJ2-3
CASSQWKGVSTDTQYF
TGTGCCAGCAGCCAATGGAAGGGGGTCAGCACAGATACGCAGTATTTT
>TRBD1|TRBV29-1|few|TRBJ2-5
CSVEDTGTGVETQYF
TGCAGCGTTGAAGACACCGGGACAGGGGTAGAGACCCAGTACTTC
>TRBD2|TRBV15|few|TRBJ2-3
CATSRPSGSTDTQYF
TGTGCCACCAGCAGACCTAGCGGGAGCACAGATACGCAGTATTTT
>TRBD2|TRBV4-2|few|TRBJ2-5
CASSHGSGGWQETQYF
TGTGCCAGCAGCCATGGTAGCGGGGGGTGGCAAGAGACCCAGTACTTC
>-|TRBV6-1|few|TRBJ2-5
CASSRSTPGGETQYF
TGTGCCAGCAGCCGGAGTACCCCTGGGGGAGAGACCCAGTACTTC
>-|TRBV4-1|-|TRBJ2-1
CASSQTGKTVMNEQFF
TGCGCCAGCAGCCAAACAGGGAAAACTGTTATGAATGAGCAGTTCTTC
>-|TRBV29-1|few|TRBJ2-1
CSVEGSRGVYNEQFF
TGCAGCGTTGAAGGGAGTCGAGGGGTCTACAATGAGCAGTTCTTC
>-|TRBV7-9|-|TRBJ2-2
CASSQGGPGELFF
TGTGCCAGCAGTCAAGGGGGACCCGGGGAGCTGTTTTTT
>-|TRBV12-5|-|TRBJ1-1
CASGPGFAEAFF
TGTGCTAGTGGTCCAGGGTTCGCTGAAGCTTTCTTT
>TRBD2|TRBV5-1|few|TRBJ2-1
CASSLDLRGSSYNEQFF
TGCGCCAGCAGCTTGGACCTTCGCGGGAGTTCCTACAATGAGCAGTTCTTC